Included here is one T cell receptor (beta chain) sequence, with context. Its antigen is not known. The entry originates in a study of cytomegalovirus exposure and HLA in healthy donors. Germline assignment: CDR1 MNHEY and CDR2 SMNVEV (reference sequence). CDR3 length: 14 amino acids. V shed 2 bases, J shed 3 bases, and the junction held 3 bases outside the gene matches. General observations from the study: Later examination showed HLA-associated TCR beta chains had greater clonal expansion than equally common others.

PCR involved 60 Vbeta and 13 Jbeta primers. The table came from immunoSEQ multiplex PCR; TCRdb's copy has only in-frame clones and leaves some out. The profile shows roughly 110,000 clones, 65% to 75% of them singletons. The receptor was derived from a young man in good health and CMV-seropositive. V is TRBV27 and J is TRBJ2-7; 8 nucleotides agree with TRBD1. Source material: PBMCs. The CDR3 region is CASSLRGQVYEQYF. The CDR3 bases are TGTGCCAGCAGTTTAAGGGGACAGGTCTACGAGCAGTACTTC.